This TCR beta chain comes out of a study of regulatory T cells in long-lasting Graves disease. The CDR3 loop spans 15 amino acids. The trim removed 4 bases at V and 0 bases at J, leaving 2 bases unmatched. Germline CDR1 LNHDA, CDR2 SQIVND (reference sequence). Stated time point: newly diagnosed GD, antithyroid drugs for less than 3 months. RNA extracted from PBMCs served as the sequencing template. In building TCR beta libraries, iRepertoire HTBI primers were used together with Arm-PCR of CDR3 regions. TCRdb re-derived calls from the multiplex PCR reads in MiXCR, one entry per CDR3 protein. The sample carries about 400,000 distinct CDR3 sequences, roughly 15% recorded once. The same specimen was also included in a second study, on T cells in Graves' hyperthyroidism and ophthalmopathy.

Here the sequenced sample was peripheral blood mononuclear cells (PBMCs), taken at new diagnosis, from a patient treated with antithyroid drugs. V usage is TRBV19 and J usage is TRBJ2-7; 11 bases fit TRBD2. This clonotype was obtained from a woman between 18 and 29 years old with Graves disease. The CDR3 reads CASSTSGRISYEQYF. The DNA of the CDR3 is TGTGCCAGTAGTACTAGCGGGAGGATCTCCTACGAGCAGTACTTC.